What follows are 14 T cell receptor beta chains derived from one specimen sequenced in a study of OX40 agonist ivuxolimab in advanced cancers. Repertoires were generated with immunoSEQ multiplex PCR, while TCRdb's copy carries only in-frame clones and drops some. Of around 64,000 clones detected, 70% to 90% appear once; the ten largest clones hold roughly 1.3%. The sequencing used CD4+ or CD8+ T cells sorted from blood, collected in a trial of the OX40 agonist ivuxolimab. The source is an adult with an advanced solid tumor such as melanoma, head and neck, liver or kidney cancer.

The gene calls are TRBV27 and TRBJ2-7; 9 bases map to TRBD1. The CDR3 is 16 amino acids. V was pared by 2 bases and J by 4 bases, with 9 bases of the junction left unmatched. CDR1 is MNHEY, CDR2 SMNVEV, per germline (reference sequence). CDR3 nucleotides: TGTGCCAGCAGTTTAAGCGACAGGGGGGTCTTATACGAGCAGTACTTC. Its translation is CASSLSDRGVLYEQYF.

This chain joins TRBV7-2 and TRBJ2-1; 13 bases are shared with TRBD2. The V gene end was trimmed by 5 bases and the J gene end by 9 bases; junction bases not matched to a gene: 13. The germline gives CDR1 SGHTA, CDR2 FQGNSA. This CDR3 has 17 residues. The CDR3 loop reads CASSRSGTSGISGEQFF. CDR3 coding DNA: TGTGCCAGCAGCCGATCGGGGACTAGCGGGATTTCGGGTGAGCAGTTCTTC.

The DNA of the CDR3 is TGTGCCAGCAGCTCACAGTTTGAGCCCCGTCTTGGGTATTTT. The encoded protein is CASSSQFEPRLGYF. V is TRBV7-9 and J is TRBJ2-3; no reliable D call. Trimming shortened V by 4 bases and J by 14 bases, and 22 bases separated the two germline ends. CDR1 is SEHNR, CDR2 FQNEAQ, per germline (reference sequence). This CDR3 is 14 amino acids long.

This clone was seen once. The rearrangement uses TRBV30 and TRBJ2-7; no firm D call. V lost 3 bases, J lost 3 bases, and 9 bases lay in between. CDR1 and CDR2 from the germline V gene are GTSNPN and SVGIG (reference sequence). CDR3 length: 12 residues. The DNA for the CDR3 is TGTGCCTGGAGCACCGCAGGCTACGAGCAGTACTTC. The encoded protein is CAWSTAGYEQYF.

The rearrangement links TRBV11-2 to TRBJ2-3; D possibly corresponds to TRBD2 (7 bases). Trimming stripped 4 bases from V and 5 bases from J, with 16 bases between. The length of the CDR3 is 15 residues. Germline assignment: CDR1 SGHAT and CDR2 FQNNGV. CDR3 DNA: TGTGCCAGCAGCTACGGTAGGGGGGGTAGAGATACGCAGTATTTT. Translating gives CASSYGRGGRDTQYF.

This clone was detected once. The conserved closing phenylalanine or tryptophan is absent in this CDR3, likely reflecting a read error. The chain couples TRBV18 to TRBJ1-2; maybe TRBD1 (5 bases). Germline CDR1 reads KGHSH; CDR2 reads LQKENI. V was shortened by 3 bases and J by 3 bases, with 11 bases between the two germline ends. The CDR3 spans 14 residues. Here the CDR3 DNA reads TGTGCCAGCTCACCGGACGTGGGACACTATGGCTACACCCTC. Translation: CASSPDVGHYGYTL.

The rearrangement links TRBV6-1 to TRBJ1-4; 8 positions match TRBD1. Germline values: CDR1 MNHNS, CDR2 SASEGT. Trimming cost V 4 bases and J 10 bases; bases outside gene matches: 11. CDR3 length equals 15 residues. CDR3 nucleotide sequence: TGTGCCAGCAGTGTCCCCGGGACAGGCGATTTAAAACTGTTTTTT. This codes for CASSVPGTGDLKLFF.

The genes are TRBV9 and TRBJ2-1; 14 bases agree with TRBD2. In germline, CDR1 is SGDLS, CDR2 YYNGEE. Trimming took 2 bases from V and 3 from J; bases not matched to a gene: 4. The CDR3 covers 17 residues. The CDR3 sequence: CASSVRTSGGNYNEQFF. CDR3 in DNA: TGTGCCAGCAGCGTTCGGACTAGCGGGGGGAACTACAATGAGCAGTTCTTC. Full variable domain (remainder filled in from reference TRBV9 and TRBJ2-1): DSGVTQTPKHLITATGQRVTLRCSPRSGDLSVYWYQQSLDQGLQFLIQYYNGEERAKGNILERFSAQQFPDLHSELNLSSLELGDSALYFCASSVRTSGGNYNEQFFGPGTRLTVL.

The rearrangement joins TRBV5-1 to TRBJ2-3; the D call may be TRBD1 or TRBD2 (5 bases each). This CDR3 comprises 15 residues. V was clipped by 3 bases and J by 6 bases, with 17 bases between them. The germline CDR1 and CDR2 sequences are SGHRS and YFSETQ. The CDR3 spells CASSSEGRGLDTQYF. DNA of the CDR3: TGCGCCAGCAGCTCCGAGGGTAGGGGATTGGATACGCAGTATTTT. Combining the CDR3 with reference TRBV5-1 and TRBJ2-3 gives the whole variable domain KAGVTQTPRYLIKTRGQQVTLSCSPISGHRSVSWYQQTPGQGLQFLFEYFSETQRNKGNFPGRFSGRQFSNSRSEMNVSTLELGDSALYLCASSSEGRGLDTQYFGPGTRLTVL.

The gene calls are TRBV2 and TRBJ1-2; 8 nucleotides line up with TRBD1. CDR3 length: 15 residues. Losses at the gene ends were 3 bases for V and 0 bases for J; bases not matched to a gene: 3. The germline CDR1 and CDR2 sequences are SNHLY and FYNNEI. The CDR3 protein is CASSDPGQANYGYTF. The CDR3 DNA is TGTGCCAGCAGTGACCCGGGACAGGCTAACTATGGCTACACCTTC.

The rearrangement uses TRBV5-4 and TRBJ1-2; D is perhaps TRBD1 (6 bases). The CDR3 has 15 amino acids. CDR1 is SGHNT and CDR2 is YYREEE in the germline V gene (reference sequence). The germline V and J ends were trimmed by 4 bases and 0 bases, with 13 bases remaining between them. The CDR3 here is CASSIRDTANYGYTF. In DNA, the CDR3 is TGTGCCAGCAGCATCCGGGACACAGCTAACTATGGCTACACCTTC.

The V gene is TRBV5-4, the J gene TRBJ2-7; the D gene is possibly TRBD1 (6 bases). The CDR3 extends over 13 amino acids. Germline CDR1 reads SGHNT; CDR2 reads YYREEE (reference sequence). The germline V and J ends were trimmed by 3 bases and 3 bases, with 10 bases remaining between them. DNA of the CDR3: TGTGCCAGCAGCTCGGGACAATTCTACGAGCAGTACTTC. Encoded protein: CASSSGQFYEQYF.

The gene calls are TRBV21-1 and TRBJ1-2. TRBV21-1 is a recognized pseudogene. CDR3 length: 16 amino acids. The CDR3 loop is CASSKWTASWDYGYTF. CDR3 DNA: TGTGCCAGCAGCAAATGGACGGCGAGCTGGGACTATGGCTACACCTTC.

V is TRBV12-5 and J is TRBJ2-3; 10 nucleotides match TRBD2. The CDR3 is 13 amino acids. Germline assignment: CDR1 LGHNT and CDR2 FRNRAP. CDR3 nucleotide sequence: TGTGCGACGAGCGGGGGGGCCCCAGATACGCAGTATTTT. Protein: CATSGGAPDTQYF.